A selection of T cell receptor beta chains follows, all from one sample in a study of OX40 agonist ivuxolimab in advanced cancers. This table comes from immunoSEQ multiplex PCR, and its TCRdb copy is limited to in-frame clones, with some not included. The data hold some 85,000 clones, with over 75% observed a single time. The source was CD4+ or CD8+ T cells sorted from blood, collected in a trial of the OX40 agonist ivuxolimab. These receptors were obtained from an adult with an advanced solid tumor such as melanoma, head and neck, liver or kidney cancer. The CDR3 runs from the conserved cysteine through the conserved F or W. D genes are given only for firm matches. Expanded clones are given a class, and other clones once, few, many or no size at all.

clone size | J gene | D gene | V gene | CDR3 protein | CDR3 DNA
. | TRBJ1-3 | . | TRBV30 | CAWKVGSSSGNTIYF | TGTGCTTGGAAGGTTGGCAGTTCCTCTGGAAACACCATATATTTT
. | TRBJ2-7 | . | TRBV10-2 | CASSESWNSSYEQYF | TGCGCCAGCAGTGAGTCTTGGAATAGCTCCTACGAGCAGTACTTC
. | TRBJ2-3 | . | TRBV19 | CASSIVGGDTQYF | TGTGCCAGTAGTATAGTGGGAGGAGATACGCAGTATTTT
. | TRBJ1-2 | . | TRBV5-8 | CASSRERVAARDTF | TGTGCCAGCAGCCGAGAAAGGGTCGCGGCGAGGGACACCTTC
. | TRBJ1-2 | . | TRBV5-8 | CASSYGPNYGYTF | TGTGCCAGCAGTTATGGCCCTAACTATGGCTACACCTTC
. | TRBJ2-2 | . | TRBV5-1 | CASSSLYTGELFF | TGCGCCAGCTCCTCCTTGTACACCGGGGAGCTGTTTTTT
. | TRBJ1-1 | . | TRBV7-9 | CASSLGGANTEAFF | TGTGCCAGCAGCTTAGGGGGCGCGAACACTGAAGCTTTCTTT
. | TRBJ2-1 | TRBD2 | TRBV7-8 | CASSFFGSSGGFYNEQFF | TGTGCCAGCAGCTTTTTTGGATCTAGCGGGGGATTCTACAATGAGCAGTTCTTC
few | TRBJ1-1 | TRBD1 | TRBV30 | CALYRGRGTEAFF | TGTGCCTTATACAGGGGGCGCGGGACTGAAGCTTTCTTT
. | TRBJ1-2 | . | TRBV6-5 | CASSDTGRSDGYTF | TGTGCCAGCAGTGATACCGGGCGCTCCGATGGCTACACCTTC
. | TRBJ2-1 | TRBD2 | TRBV29-1 | CSVEGTSGVHGNNEQFF | TGCAGCGTTGAAGGAACTAGCGGGGTTCACGGCAACAATGAGCAGTTCTTC
. | TRBJ1-2 | . | TRBV28 | CASIAQGSIYGYTF | TGTGCCAGCATCGCTCAGGGCTCCATCTATGGCTACACCTTC
. | TRBJ1-6 | TRBD1 | TRBV27 | CASRRTGANSPLHF | TGTGCCAGCAGACGAACAGGGGCGAATTCACCCCTCCACTTT
. | TRBJ2-3 | TRBD2 | TRBV4-1 | CASSQEGSGGFTDTQYF | TGCGCCAGCAGCCAAGAAGGTAGCGGGGGCTTCACAGATACGCAGTATTTT
once | TRBJ1-3 | . | TRBV21-1 | CASSSASGNTIYF | TGTGCCAGCAGCAGTGCTTCTGGAAACACCATATATTTT
. | TRBJ2-1 | TRBD2 | TRBV4-2 | CASSQTLSGGNYNEQFF | TGTGCCAGCAGCCAGACGCTCAGCGGGGGCAACTACAATGAGCAGTTCTTC
. | TRBJ1-1 | TRBD1 | TRBV18 | CASSPGTGGTEAFF | TGTGCCAGCTCACCAGGGACAGGGGGAACTGAAGCTTTCTTT
few | TRBJ2-7 | . | TRBV15 | CATSRMGGGMHEQYF | TGTGCCACCAGCAGAATGGGGGGGGGCATGCACGAGCAGTACTTC
. | TRBJ1-6 | . | TRBV27 | CASSPRGTNNSPLHF | TGTGCCAGCAGTCCTCGGGGGACTAATAATTCACCCCTCCACTTT
. | TRBJ1-3 | TRBD1 | TRBV5-6 | CASSLKGASGNTIYF | TGTGCCAGCAGCTTAAAGGGGGCATCTGGAAACACCATATATTTT
. | TRBJ2-7 | . | TRBV21-1 | CASSKGDENYEQYF | TGTGCCAGCAGCAAGGGCGACGAGAACTACGAGCAGTACTTC
. | TRBJ2-1 | TRBD2 | TRBV5-6 | CASSLDALAGRDEQFF | TGTGCCAGCAGCTTGGATGCGCTAGCGGGGAGGGATGAGCAGTTCTTC
. | TRBJ2-5 | TRBD2 | TRBV7-2 | CASSSRGREGLETQYF | TGTGCCAGCAGCTCTCGGGGACGGGAGGGCCTAGAGACCCAGTACTTC
. | TRBJ2-7 | . | TRBV9 | CASSPRWASYEQYF | TGTGCCAGCAGCCCTAGGTGGGCTTCTTACGAGCAGTACTTC
. | TRBJ2-3 | TRBD1 | TRBV7-9 | CASSPGTGRTDTQYF | TGTGCCAGCAGCCCCGGGACAGGGCGCACAGATACGCAGTATTTT
. | TRBJ1-3 | . | TRBV5-5 | CASSLGPNSGNTIYF | TGTGCCAGCAGCTTGGGGCCGAACTCTGGAAACACCATATATTTT
. | TRBJ2-5 | . | TRBV7-8 | CASSLAPRTQETQYF | TGTGCCAGCAGCTTAGCCCCCAGGACCCAAGAGACCCAGTACTTC
. | TRBJ2-7 | TRBD1 | TRBV19 | CASIGTGRREQYF | TGTGCCAGTATCGGGACAGGGCGTCGCGAGCAGTACTTC
. | TRBJ1-1 | . | TRBV18 | CASSPEAVNTEAFF | TGTGCCAGCTCACCAGAGGCCGTGAACACTGAAGCTTTCTTT
. | TRBJ2-3 | TRBD2 | TRBV6-6 | CASRKLAGGPADTQYF | TGTGCCAGCAGAAAACTAGCGGGGGGGCCCGCAGATACGCAGTATTTT
. | TRBJ2-1 | . | TRBV11-2 | CASQAWGTEQFF | TGTGCCAGCCAGGCGTGGGGGACTGAGCAGTTCTTC
. | TRBJ1-6 | . | TRBV5-4 | CASSLETGMGPLHF | TGTGCCAGCAGCTTAGAGACGGGCATGGGACCCCTCCACTTT
. | TRBJ1-2 | . | TRBV19 | CASSDRSSGYTF | TGTGCCAGCTCCGACAGGTCCTCCGGCTACACCTTC
. | TRBJ1-5 | TRBD1 | TRBV6-5 | CASRRDRSNQPQHF | TGTGCCAGCAGAAGGGACAGAAGCAATCAGCCCCAGCATTTT
once | TRBJ2-3 | TRBD2 | TRBV10-3 | CAIRGLAETTDTQYF | TGTGCCATCAGGGGACTAGCGGAGACCACAGATACGCAGTATTTT
. | TRBJ2-7 | . | TRBV2 | CASSDPPRGVNEQYF | TGTGCCAGCAGTGATCCCCCCAGGGGGGTCAACGAGCAGTACTTC
. | TRBJ2-7 | TRBD1 | TRBV19 | CASRPRTGESLTYEQYF | TGTGCCAGTAGGCCCCGGACAGGGGAAAGCCTTACCTACGAGCAGTACTTC
. | TRBJ2-4 | TRBD1 | TRBV15 | CATSKRDRGPGNIQYF | TGTGCCACCAGCAAACGGGACAGGGGGCCGGGAAACATTCAGTACTTC
. | TRBJ1-5 | . | TRBV30 | CAWINPGQLNQPQHF | TGTGCCTGGATCAATCCTGGACAGCTCAATCAGCCCCAGCATTTT
. | TRBJ1-3 | . | TRBV6-6 | CASSYSQLSGNTIYF | TGTGCCAGCAGTTACTCGCAACTTTCTGGAAACACCATATATTTT
. | TRBJ1-1 | . | TRBV7-2 | CASSLVGGNTEAFF | TGTGCCAGCAGCTTAGTGGGGGGGAACACTGAAGCTTTCTTT
. | TRBJ2-1 | TRBD1 | TRBV6-1 | CASTRGLASGNEQFF | TGTGCCAGCACAAGGGGGCTAGCTTCAGGGAATGAGCAGTTCTTC
. | TRBJ2-2 | . | TRBV5-1 | CASSFGGPNTGELFF | TGCGCCAGCAGCTTCGGGGGGCCGAACACCGGGGAGCTGTTTTTT
once | TRBJ2-1 | . | TRBV29-1 | CSGNSGNEQFF | TGCAGCGGAAATAGTGGGAATGAGCAGTTCTTC
. | TRBJ1-5 | . | TRBV19 | CASSIVATGNQPQHF | TGTGCCAGTAGTATAGTGGCTACAGGGAATCAGCCCCAGCATTTT
. | TRBJ2-7 | . | TRBV5-8 | CASNSRGGASSYEQYF | TGTGCCAGCAACTCGAGGGGGGGGGCGAGCTCCTACGAGCAGTACTTC
. | TRBJ2-3 | TRBD2 | TRBV4-2 | CASSQDLAGGSTDTQYF | TGTGCCAGCAGCCAAGATCTAGCGGGGGGAAGCACAGATACGCAGTATTTT
. | TRBJ1-5 | . | TRBV2 | CASSGNGESYSNQPQHF | TGTGCCAGCAGTGGTAACGGAGAGAGTTATAGCAATCAGCCCCAGCATTTT
. | TRBJ1-4 | . | TRBV5-5 | CASSSGANEKLFF | TGTGCCAGCAGTAGCGGGGCTAATGAAAAACTGTTTTTT
. | TRBJ1-2 | . | TRBV7-2 | CASSLAWGGIGYTF | TGTGCCAGCAGCTTAGCCTGGGGAGGGATAGGCTACACCTTC
. | TRBJ2-3 | TRBD2 | TRBV7-3 | CASSLGEGKTDTQYF | TGTGCCAGCAGCTTAGGGGAGGGAAAAACAGATACGCAGTATTTT
once | TRBJ2-7 | TRBD2 | TRBV7-2 | CASSLGLSRYEQYF | TGTGCCAGCAGCCTGGGACTATCTCGGTACGAGCAGTACTTC
. | TRBJ2-3 | TRBD2 | TRBV5-1 | CASSLIGLAGADTQYF | TGCGCCAGCAGCTTGATAGGACTAGCGGGGGCCGATACGCAGTATTTT
. | TRBJ2-2 | TRBD2 | TRBV30 | CAWSVGGTRTGELFF | TGTGCCTGGAGTGTCGGGGGGACCCGGACCGGGGAGCTGTTTTTT